This section outlines one T cell receptor (beta chain) sequence together with its context. These data originate in a study of Ad26.COV2.S vaccination and SARS-CoV-2 variants. Described treatment: roughly 19 received Ad26.COV2.S at low or high dose, single or two shots; 5 received placebo; per-sample allocation not given. Vaccine and placebo recipients were sampled on day 63 after the first injection. Germline CDR1 and CDR2: LGHNT and FRNRAP. This CDR3 spans 17 amino acids. V was pared by 4 bases and J by 2 bases, with 18 bases between. Only in-frame clones appear in the TCRdb table, and some are missing; sequencing was by immunoSEQ multiplex PCR. The sample includes roughly 410,000 clones, roughly 80% of them seen just once.

This TCR came from a person aged 18-65 years who received the Ad26.COV2.S COVID-19 vaccine or a placebo. V usage is TRBV12-5 and J usage is TRBJ2-1; D is unclear. This specimen was peripheral blood, taken in a trial of Ad26.COV2.S vaccine versus placebo. CDR3 region: CASGSPNAADAYNEQFF. For the CDR3, the DNA is TGTGCTAGTGGTTCCCCCAACGCGGCAGACGCCTACAATGAGCAGTTCTTC.